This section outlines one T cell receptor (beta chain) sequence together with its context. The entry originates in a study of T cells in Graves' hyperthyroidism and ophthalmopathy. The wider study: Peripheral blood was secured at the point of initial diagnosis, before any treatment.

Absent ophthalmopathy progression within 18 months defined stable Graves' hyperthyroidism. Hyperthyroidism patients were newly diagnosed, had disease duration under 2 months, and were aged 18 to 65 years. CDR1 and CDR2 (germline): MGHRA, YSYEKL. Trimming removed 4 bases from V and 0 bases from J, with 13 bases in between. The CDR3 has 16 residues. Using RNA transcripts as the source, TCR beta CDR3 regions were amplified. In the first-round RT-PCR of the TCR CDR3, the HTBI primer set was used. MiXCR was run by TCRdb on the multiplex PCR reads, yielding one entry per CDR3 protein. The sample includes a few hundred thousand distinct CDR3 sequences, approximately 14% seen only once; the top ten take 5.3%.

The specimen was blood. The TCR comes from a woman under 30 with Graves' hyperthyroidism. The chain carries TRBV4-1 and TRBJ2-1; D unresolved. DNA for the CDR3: TGCGCCAGCAGCCCCATAACAACGGCCTCCTACAATGAGCAGTTCTTC. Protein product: CASSPITTASYNEQFF.